This TCR beta chain was retrieved from a study of shared clonotypes between healthy human individuals. V was trimmed by 0 bases and J by 6 bases, leaving 9 bases between them. Germline V CDR1 and CDR2: GTSNPN, SVGIG (reference sequence). There are 12 residues in the CDR3. About this clone: The target antigen is unknown. Other DNA sequences from this sample encode an identical CDR3 as well.

Study results and caveats: Generation probability values for non-shared clonotypes were lower than those for clonotypes shared by all four donors.

Replicate sorted-subset PCRs were loaded with around 200 ng DNA, about 30,000 T cell genomes. The method was immunoSEQ multiplex PCR; TCRdb's version includes in-frame clones alone and lacks a portion of them. The repertoire consists of under 1,100,000 clones, with about 80% occurring once and the leading ten covering about 1.5%. The sequence was obtained from a man aged 18 to 30 in good health. The V gene is TRBV30, the J gene TRBJ2-7; TRBD2 is a possible D gene (5 bases). The source material was memory CD4+ T cells sorted from blood. Subset defined: CD45RA-negative fraction. CDR3 in DNA: TGTGCCTGGAGTGTGGGTCGGGGCGAGCAGTACTTC. Protein: CAWSVGRGEQYF.